The subject of this entry is one T cell receptor beta chain. The antigen is undetermined. Other nucleotide sequences in the sample specify the same CDR3. The data were obtained in a study of cytomegalovirus exposure and HLA in healthy donors. Study observations and caveats: Segments of the TCR beta V type were, in most cases, productive about 90% or about 30% of the time in an earlier analysis. Evidence from a later analysis indicated that most CMV-associated TCR beta chains looked HLA-restricted. Over 15,000 TCR beta sequences were associated with HLA alleles at 0.05 false discovery rate in a later analysis.

Germline V gene lookup returns CDR1 MNHEY and CDR2 SVGAGI. The CDR3 contains 12 residues. The V end was cut by 5 bases, the J end by 2 bases, with 7 bases between. 60 Vbeta and 13 Jbeta primers were used in PCR. Some clones are missing from TCRdb's copy, which holds only in-frame ones; the method was immunoSEQ multiplex PCR. Of some 78,000 clones in the sample, approximately 80% were seen once. This clonotype was sampled from a woman between 45 and 65 years old in good health and CMV-seropositive. Sequences were obtained from PBMCs. This chain joins TRBV6-5 and TRBJ2-7; possible D gene TRBD1, 6 bases. The CDR3 sequence is CASSGGAYEQYF. DNA of the CDR3: TGTGCCAGCAGTGGGGGCGCCTACGAGCAGTACTTC.